This T cell receptor (beta chain) was captured in a study of OX40 agonist ivuxolimab in advanced cancers. Clones were read by immunoSEQ multiplex PCR, and TCRdb kept only the in-frame ones, dropping some. This sample yields 100,000 to 130,000 clones, of which less than 95% are seen a single time; around 0.61% belongs to the top ten. Sampled blood was obtained at baseline, cycle 4 day 1, and cycle 7 day 1. The CDR3 consists of 16 residues. This specimen consisted of CD4+ or CD8+ T cells sorted from blood, obtained in a trial of the OX40 agonist ivuxolimab. The sequence came from an adult with an advanced solid tumor such as melanoma, head and neck, liver or kidney cancer. The rearrangement joins TRBV21-1 to TRBJ2-1. TRBV21-1 is classified as a pseudogene. The CDR3 region is CASSKLLTQGMNEQFF. Written as DNA, the CDR3 is TGTGCCAGCAGCAAACTTCTCACCCAAGGGATGAATGAGCAGTTCTTC.